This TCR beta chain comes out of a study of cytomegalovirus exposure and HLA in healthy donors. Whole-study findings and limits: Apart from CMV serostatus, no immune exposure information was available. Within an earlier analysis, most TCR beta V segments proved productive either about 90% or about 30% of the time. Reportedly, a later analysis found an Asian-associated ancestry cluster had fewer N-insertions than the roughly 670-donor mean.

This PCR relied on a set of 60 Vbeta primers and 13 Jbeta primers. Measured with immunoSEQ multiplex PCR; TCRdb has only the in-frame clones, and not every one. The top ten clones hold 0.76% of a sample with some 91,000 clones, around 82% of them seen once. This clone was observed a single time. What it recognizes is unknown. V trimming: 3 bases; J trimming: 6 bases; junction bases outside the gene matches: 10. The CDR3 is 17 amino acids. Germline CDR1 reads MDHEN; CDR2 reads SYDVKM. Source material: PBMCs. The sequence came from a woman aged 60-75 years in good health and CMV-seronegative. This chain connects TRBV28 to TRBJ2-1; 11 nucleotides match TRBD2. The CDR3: CASSLYPLAGVPNEQFF. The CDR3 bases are TGTGCCAGCAGTTTGTACCCACTAGCGGGAGTCCCCAATGAGCAGTTCTTC.